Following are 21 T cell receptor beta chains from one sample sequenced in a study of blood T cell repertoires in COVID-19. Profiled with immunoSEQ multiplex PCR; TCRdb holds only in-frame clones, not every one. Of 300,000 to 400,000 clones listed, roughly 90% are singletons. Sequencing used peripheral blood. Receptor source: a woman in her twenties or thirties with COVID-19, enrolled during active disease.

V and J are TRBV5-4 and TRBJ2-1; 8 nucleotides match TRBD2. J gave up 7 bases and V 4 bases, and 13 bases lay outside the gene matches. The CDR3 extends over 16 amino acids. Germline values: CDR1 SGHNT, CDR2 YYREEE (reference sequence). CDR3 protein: CASSRAGTSFKNEQFF. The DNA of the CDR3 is TGTGCCAGCAGCCGTGCCGGGACTAGTTTCAAAAATGAGCAGTTCTTC.

In DNA, the CDR3 is TGTGCCAGCAGCCTCGGACAGCTTGGAAACACCATATATTTT. This encodes CASSLGQLGNTIYF. The V gene is TRBV5-6, the J gene TRBJ1-3; tentatively, D is TRBD1 (6 bases). This CDR3 has 14 residues. V was pared by 4 bases and J by 3 bases, with 11 bases between. Germline-derived CDR1 and CDR2 are SGHDT and YYEEEE.

CDR3 loop: CASSSRDRAVGQPQHF. CDR3 bases: TGTGCCAGCAGTTCCCGGGACAGGGCCGTAGGTCAGCCCCAGCATTTT. The J gene is TRBJ1-5, the V gene TRBV6-5; 9 bases are a match to TRBD1. The CDR3 extends over 16 amino acids. The germline CDR1 and CDR2 sequences are MNHEY and SVGAGI. V lost 4 bases, J lost 6 bases, and 10 bases stayed unmatched.

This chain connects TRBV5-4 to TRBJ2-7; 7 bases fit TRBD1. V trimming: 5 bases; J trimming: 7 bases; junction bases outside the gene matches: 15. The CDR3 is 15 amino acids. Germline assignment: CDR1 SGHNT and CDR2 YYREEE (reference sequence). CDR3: CASRRDRAGGREQYF. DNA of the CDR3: TGTGCCAGCAGGCGTGATAGGGCAGGGGGAAGGGAGCAGTACTTC.

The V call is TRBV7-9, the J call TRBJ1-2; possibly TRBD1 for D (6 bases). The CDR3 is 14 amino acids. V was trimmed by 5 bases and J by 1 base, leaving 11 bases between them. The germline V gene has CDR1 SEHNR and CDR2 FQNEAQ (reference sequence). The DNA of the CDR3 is TGTGCCAGCAGCCCGGGACACGATAACTATGGCTACACCTTC. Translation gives CASSPGHDNYGYTF. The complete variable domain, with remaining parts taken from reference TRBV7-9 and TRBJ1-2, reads DTGVSQNPRHKITKRGQNVTFRCDPISEHNRLYWYRQTLGQGPEFLTYFQNEAQLEKSRLLSDRFSAERPKGSFSTLEIQRTEQGDSAMYLCASSPGHDNYGYTFGSGTRLTVV.

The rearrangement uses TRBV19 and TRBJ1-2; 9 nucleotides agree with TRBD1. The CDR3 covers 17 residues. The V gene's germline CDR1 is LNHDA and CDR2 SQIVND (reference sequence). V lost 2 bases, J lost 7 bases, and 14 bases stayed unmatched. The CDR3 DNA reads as TGTGCCAGTAGTATAACGTTTATTCGGGACAGGGACCGTGGCTACACCTTC. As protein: CASSITFIRDRDRGYTF.

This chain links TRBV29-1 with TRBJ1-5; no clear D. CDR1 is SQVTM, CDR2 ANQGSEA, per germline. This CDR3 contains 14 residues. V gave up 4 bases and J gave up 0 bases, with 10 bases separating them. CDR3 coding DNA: TGCAGCGTTGCCTATAGTACTAGCAATCAGCCCCAGCATTTT. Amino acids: CSVAYSTSNQPQHF.

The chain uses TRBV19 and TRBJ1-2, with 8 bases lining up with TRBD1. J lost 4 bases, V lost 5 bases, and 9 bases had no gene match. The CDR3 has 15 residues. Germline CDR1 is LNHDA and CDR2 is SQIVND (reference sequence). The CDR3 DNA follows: TGTGCCAGTAGTCCCGCGCCTGGACAGGGCTATGGCTACACCTTC. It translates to CASSPAPGQGYGYTF.

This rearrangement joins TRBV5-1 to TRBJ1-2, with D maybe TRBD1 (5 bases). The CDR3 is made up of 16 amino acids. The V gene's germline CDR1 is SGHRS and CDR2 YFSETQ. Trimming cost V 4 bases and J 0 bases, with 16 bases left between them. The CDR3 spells CASSPGGTEANYGYTF. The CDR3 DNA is TGCGCCAGCAGCCCCGGGGGAACGGAAGCTAACTATGGCTACACCTTC.

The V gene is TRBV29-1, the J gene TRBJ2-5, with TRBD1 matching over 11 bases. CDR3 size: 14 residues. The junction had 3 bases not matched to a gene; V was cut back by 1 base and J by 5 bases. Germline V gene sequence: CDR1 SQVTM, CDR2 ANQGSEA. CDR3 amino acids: CSVEGTGGGETQYF. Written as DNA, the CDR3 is TGCAGCGTTGAAGGGACAGGGGGCGGTGAGACCCAGTACTTC.

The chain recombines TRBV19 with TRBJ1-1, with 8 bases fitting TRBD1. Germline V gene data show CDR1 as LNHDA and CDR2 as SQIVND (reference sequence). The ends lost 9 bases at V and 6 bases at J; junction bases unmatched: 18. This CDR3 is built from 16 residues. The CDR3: CASRPSWAGQDSEAFF. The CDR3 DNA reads TGTGCCAGCCGACCCAGCTGGGCGGGACAGGACTCTGAAGCTTTCTTT.

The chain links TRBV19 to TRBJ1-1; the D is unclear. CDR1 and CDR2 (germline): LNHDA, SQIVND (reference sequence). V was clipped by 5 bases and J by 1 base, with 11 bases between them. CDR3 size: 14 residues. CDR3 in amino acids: CASSPRQQNTEAFF. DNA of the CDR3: TGTGCCAGTAGTCCCAGGCAACAGAACACTGAAGCTTTCTTT.

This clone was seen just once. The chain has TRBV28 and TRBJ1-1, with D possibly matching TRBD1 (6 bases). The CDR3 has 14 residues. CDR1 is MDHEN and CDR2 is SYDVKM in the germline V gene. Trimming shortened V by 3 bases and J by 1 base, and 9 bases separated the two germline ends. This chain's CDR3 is CASSLGASNTEAFF. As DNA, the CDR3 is TGTGCCAGCAGTTTGGGGGCCTCGAACACTGAAGCTTTCTTT.

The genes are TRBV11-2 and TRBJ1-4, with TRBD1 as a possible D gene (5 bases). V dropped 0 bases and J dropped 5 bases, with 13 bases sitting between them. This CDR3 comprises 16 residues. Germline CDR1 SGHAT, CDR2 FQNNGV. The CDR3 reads CASSLEFNQGNEKLFF. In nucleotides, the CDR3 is TGTGCCAGCAGCTTAGAGTTCAATCAGGGAAATGAAAAACTGTTTTTT. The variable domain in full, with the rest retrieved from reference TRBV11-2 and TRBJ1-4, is EAGVAQSPRYKIIEKRQSVAFWCNPISGHATLYWYQQILGQGPKLLIQFQNNGVVDDSQLPKDRFSAERLKGVDSTLKIQPAKLEDSAVYLCASSLEFNQGNEKLFFGSGTQLSVL.

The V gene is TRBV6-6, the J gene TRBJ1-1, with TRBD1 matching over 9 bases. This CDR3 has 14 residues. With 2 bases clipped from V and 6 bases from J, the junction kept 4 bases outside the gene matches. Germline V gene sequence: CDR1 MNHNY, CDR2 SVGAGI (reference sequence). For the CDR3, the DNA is TGTGCCAGCAGTTACCTACAGGGGGCATCTGAAGCTTTCTTT. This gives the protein CASSYLQGASEAFF.

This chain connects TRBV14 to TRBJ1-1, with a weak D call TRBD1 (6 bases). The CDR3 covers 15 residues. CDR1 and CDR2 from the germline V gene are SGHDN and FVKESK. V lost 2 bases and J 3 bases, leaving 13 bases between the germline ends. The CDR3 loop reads CASSQPRGKDTEAFF. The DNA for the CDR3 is TGTGCCAGCAGCCAACCCAGGGGAAAGGACACTGAAGCTTTCTTT.

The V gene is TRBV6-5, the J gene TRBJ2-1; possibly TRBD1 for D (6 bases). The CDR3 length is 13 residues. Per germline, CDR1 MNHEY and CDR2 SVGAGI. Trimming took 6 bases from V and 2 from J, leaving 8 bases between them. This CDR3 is CASSGQTYNEQFF. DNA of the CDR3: TGTGCCAGCAGCGGACAGACCTACAATGAGCAGTTCTTC.

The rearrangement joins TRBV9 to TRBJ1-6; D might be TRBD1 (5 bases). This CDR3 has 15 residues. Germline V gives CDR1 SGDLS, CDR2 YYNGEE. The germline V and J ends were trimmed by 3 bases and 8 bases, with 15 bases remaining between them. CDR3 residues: CASSAETALYSPLHF. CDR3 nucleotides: TGTGCCAGCAGCGCAGAGACAGCCCTTTATTCACCCCTCCACTTT.

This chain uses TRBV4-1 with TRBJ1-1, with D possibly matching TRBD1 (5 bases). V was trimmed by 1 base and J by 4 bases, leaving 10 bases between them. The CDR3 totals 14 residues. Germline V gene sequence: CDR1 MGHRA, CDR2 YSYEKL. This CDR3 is CASSQGGLITEAFF. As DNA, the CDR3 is TGCGCCAGCAGCCAAGGGGGCTTGATCACTGAAGCTTTCTTT.

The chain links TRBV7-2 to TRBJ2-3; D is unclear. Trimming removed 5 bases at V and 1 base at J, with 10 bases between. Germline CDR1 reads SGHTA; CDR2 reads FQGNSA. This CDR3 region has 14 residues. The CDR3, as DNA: TGTGCCAGCAGCCTAGATGCGGGCACAGATACGCAGTATTTT. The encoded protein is CASSLDAGTDTQYF.

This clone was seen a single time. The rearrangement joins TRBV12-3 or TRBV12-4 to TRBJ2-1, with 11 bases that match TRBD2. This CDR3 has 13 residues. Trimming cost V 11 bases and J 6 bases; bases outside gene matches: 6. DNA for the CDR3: TGTGCCTCCCACACTAGCGGGAGCAATGAGCAGTTCTTC. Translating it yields CASHTSGSNEQFF.